These T cell receptor beta chains were read from a single sample in a study of beta chain features in type 1 diabetes. The method was immunoSEQ multiplex PCR; TCRdb's version includes in-frame clones alone and lacks a portion of them. This sample yields 970,000 or so clones, of which 15% to 20% are seen a single time; 0.02% to 0.03% belongs to the top ten. The sequenced material came from naive CD4+ T cells from blood. Every receptor here comes from a woman in her late teens or twenties in good health. Both conserved end residues are part of each CDR3. The D gene is left open where the match is weak. Clone size is shown for a subset of rows, as once, few, many or a class of expanded clone.

CDR3 protein: CASSLGVPSYEQYF; CDR3 DNA: TGTGCCAGCAGTTTAGGAGTTCCTTCCTACGAGCAGTACTTC; D gene: .; clone size: few; V gene: TRBV28; CDR3 length: 14; J gene: TRBJ2-7
CDR3 protein: CASSQDLGGFTDTQYF; CDR3 DNA: TGCGCCAGCAGCCAAGATTTAGGCGGATTCACAGATACGCAGTATTTT; D gene: .; clone size: .; V gene: TRBV4-3; CDR3 length: 16; J gene: TRBJ2-3
CDR3 protein: CASSAHSGTGQGEQYF; CDR3 DNA: TGTGCCAGTAGTGCCCATTCCGGGACAGGGCAGGGCGAGCAGTACTTC; D gene: TRBD1; clone size: few; V gene: TRBV19; CDR3 length: 16; J gene: TRBJ2-7
CDR3 protein: CASSLRLIRLAGASGELFF; CDR3 DNA: TGTGCCAGCAGCTTGCGTTTAATTCGGCTGGCGGGAGCCTCCGGGGAGCTGTTTTTT; D gene: TRBD2; clone size: .; V gene: TRBV5-6; CDR3 length: 19; J gene: TRBJ2-2
CDR3 protein: CASSWDRSHSNQPQHF; CDR3 DNA: TGTGCCAGCAGTTGGGACAGGTCACATAGCAATCAGCCCCAGCATTTT; D gene: TRBD1; clone size: once; V gene: TRBV6-6; CDR3 length: 16; J gene: TRBJ1-5
CDR3 protein: CASSLQGRGGYTF; CDR3 DNA: TGTGCCAGCAGTTTACAGGGGAGGGGTGGCTACACCTTC; D gene: .; clone size: .; V gene: TRBV28; CDR3 length: 13; J gene: TRBJ1-2
CDR3 protein: CASSLYQGIETQYF; CDR3 DNA: TGTGCCAGCAGTTTATATCAGGGAATAGAGACCCAGTACTTC; D gene: .; clone size: few; V gene: TRBV27; CDR3 length: 14; J gene: TRBJ2-5
CDR3 protein: CASSDCSGRGDYEQYF; CDR3 DNA: TGTGCCAGCAGTGACTGTAGCGGGAGAGGGGATTACGAGCAGTACTTC; D gene: TRBD2; clone size: few; V gene: TRBV6-4; CDR3 length: 16; J gene: TRBJ2-7
CDR3 protein: CASSPRTGADTQYF; CDR3 DNA: TGTGCCAGCAGCCCCCGGACAGGGGCCGATACGCAGTATTTT; D gene: TRBD1; clone size: .; V gene: TRBV14; CDR3 length: 14; J gene: TRBJ2-3
CDR3 protein: CASSHGGGVSGELFF; CDR3 DNA: TGTGCCAGCTCTCACGGGGGCGGTGTTTCCGGGGAGCTGTTTTTT; D gene: .; clone size: few; V gene: TRBV7-3; CDR3 length: 15; J gene: TRBJ2-2
CDR3 protein: CSANTGRASADTQYF; CDR3 DNA: TGCAGCGCCAATACCGGGAGGGCCAGTGCAGATACGCAGTATTTT; D gene: TRBD2; clone size: few; V gene: TRBV29-1; CDR3 length: 15; J gene: TRBJ2-3
CDR3 protein: CASSPRTSAQYNEQFF; CDR3 DNA: TGTGCCAGCAGCCCGAGGACTAGCGCCCAGTACAATGAGCAGTTCTTC; D gene: TRBD2; clone size: .; V gene: TRBV9; CDR3 length: 16; J gene: TRBJ2-1
CDR3 protein: CASSTQSGINTDTQYF; CDR3 DNA: TGTGCCAGCAGCACCCAATCGGGGATAAACACAGATACGCAGTATTTT; D gene: .; clone size: few; V gene: TRBV9; CDR3 length: 16; J gene: TRBJ2-3